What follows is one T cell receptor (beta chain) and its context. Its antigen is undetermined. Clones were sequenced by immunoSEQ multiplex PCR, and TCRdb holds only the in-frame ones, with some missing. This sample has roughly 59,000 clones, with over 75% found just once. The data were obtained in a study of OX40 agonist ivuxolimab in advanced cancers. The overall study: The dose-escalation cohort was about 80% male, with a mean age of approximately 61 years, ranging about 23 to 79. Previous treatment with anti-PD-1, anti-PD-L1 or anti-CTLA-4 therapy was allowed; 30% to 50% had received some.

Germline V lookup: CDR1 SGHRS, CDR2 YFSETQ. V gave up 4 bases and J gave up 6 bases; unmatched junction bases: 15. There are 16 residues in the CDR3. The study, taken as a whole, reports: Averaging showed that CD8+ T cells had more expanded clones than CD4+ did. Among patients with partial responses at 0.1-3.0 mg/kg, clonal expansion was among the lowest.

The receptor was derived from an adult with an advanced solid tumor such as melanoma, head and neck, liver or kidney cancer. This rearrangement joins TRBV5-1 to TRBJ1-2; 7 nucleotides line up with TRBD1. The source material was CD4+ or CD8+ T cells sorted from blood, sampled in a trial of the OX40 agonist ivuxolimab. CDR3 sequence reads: CASSEDGTAKADGYTF. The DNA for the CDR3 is TGCGCCAGCAGCGAGGATGGGACAGCGAAGGCAGATGGCTACACCTTC.